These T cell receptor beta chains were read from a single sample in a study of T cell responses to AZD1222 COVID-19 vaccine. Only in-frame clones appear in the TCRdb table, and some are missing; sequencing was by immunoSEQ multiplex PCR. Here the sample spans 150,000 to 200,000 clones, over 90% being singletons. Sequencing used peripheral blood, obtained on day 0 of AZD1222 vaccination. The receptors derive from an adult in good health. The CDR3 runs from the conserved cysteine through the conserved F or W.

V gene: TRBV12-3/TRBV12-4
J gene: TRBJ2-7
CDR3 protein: CASSLAGDAEQYF

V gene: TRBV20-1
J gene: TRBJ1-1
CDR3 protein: CSASLGVETEAFF

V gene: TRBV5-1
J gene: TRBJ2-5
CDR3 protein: CASSHPGDRGRRETQYF

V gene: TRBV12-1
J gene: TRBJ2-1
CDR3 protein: CASSFSRDRAIYNEQFF

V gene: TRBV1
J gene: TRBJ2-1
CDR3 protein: CTSSQDRPPNEQFF

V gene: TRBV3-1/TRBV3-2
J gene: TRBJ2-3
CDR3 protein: CASSQGRASGSTDTQYF

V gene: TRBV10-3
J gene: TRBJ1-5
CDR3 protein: CAIRPIRDRGSLGNQPQHF

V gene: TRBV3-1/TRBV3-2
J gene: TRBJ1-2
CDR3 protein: CASSRAGVIVYGYTF

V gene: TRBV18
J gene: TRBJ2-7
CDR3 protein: CASSPLMGRDNEQYF

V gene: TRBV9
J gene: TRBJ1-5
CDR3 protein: CASSVAGAGQPQHF

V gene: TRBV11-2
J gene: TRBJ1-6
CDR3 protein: CASSSRSSYNSPLHF

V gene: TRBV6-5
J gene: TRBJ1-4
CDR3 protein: CASRPTGGGELFF

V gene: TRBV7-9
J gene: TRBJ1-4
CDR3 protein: CASSSSRPGHGNEKLFF

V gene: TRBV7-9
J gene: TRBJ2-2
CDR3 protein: CASSRRANTGELFF

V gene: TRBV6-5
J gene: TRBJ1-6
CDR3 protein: CASSRGPGTGSPLHF

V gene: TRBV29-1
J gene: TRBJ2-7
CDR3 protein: CSVEIVSVSTYEQYF

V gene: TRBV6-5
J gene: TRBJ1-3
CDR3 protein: CASSQSDRAGNTIYF

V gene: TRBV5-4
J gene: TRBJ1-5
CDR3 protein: CASSPYLNSNQPQHF

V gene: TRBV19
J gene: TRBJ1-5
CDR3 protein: CASSGAVNQPQHF

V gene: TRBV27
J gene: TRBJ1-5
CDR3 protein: CASRKTGSSNQPQHF

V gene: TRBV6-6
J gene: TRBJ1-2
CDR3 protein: CASRQGAVNYGYTF

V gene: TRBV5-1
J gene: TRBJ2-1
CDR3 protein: CASSGLVSDEQFF

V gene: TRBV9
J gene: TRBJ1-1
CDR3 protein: CASSGQGASEAFF

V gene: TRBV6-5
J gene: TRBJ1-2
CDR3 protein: CASSYGQPYGYTF

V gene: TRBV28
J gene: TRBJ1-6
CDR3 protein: CASSLGQGGNSPLHF

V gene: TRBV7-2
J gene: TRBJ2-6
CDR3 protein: CASSLAWPGHPPGANVLTF

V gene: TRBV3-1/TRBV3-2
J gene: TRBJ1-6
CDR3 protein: CASSPGKGNSPLHF

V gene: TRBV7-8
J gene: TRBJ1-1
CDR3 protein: CASPDRPNTEAFF

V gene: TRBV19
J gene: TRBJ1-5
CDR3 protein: CASSKSSNQPQHF

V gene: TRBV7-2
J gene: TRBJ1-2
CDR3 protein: CASSFLWFDTQLDNYGYTF

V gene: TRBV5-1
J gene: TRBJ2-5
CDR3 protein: CASSPGFQETQYF

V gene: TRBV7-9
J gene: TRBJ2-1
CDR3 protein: CASSRRQGANNEQFF

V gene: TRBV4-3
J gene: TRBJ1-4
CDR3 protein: CASSQDGTGSNEKLFF

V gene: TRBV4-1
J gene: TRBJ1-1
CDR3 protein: CASSQPVVTNTEAFF

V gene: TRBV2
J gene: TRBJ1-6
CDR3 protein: CASRDREDSPLHF

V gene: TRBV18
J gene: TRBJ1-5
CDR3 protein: CASSLEGGGNQPQHF

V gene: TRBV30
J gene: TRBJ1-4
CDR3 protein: CAWSVSGEKLFF

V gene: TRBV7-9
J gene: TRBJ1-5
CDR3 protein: CASSSGDQPQHF

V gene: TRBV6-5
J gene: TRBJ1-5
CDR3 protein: CASSYGRGTGQPQHF